This T cell receptor beta chain derives from a study of blood T cell repertoires in COVID-19. CDR3 length: 14 amino acids. V lost 4 bases, J lost 5 bases, and 4 bases stayed unmatched. Per the germline V gene, CDR1 is SGHNT and CDR2 is YYREEE (reference sequence). Authors' analysis steps: The assay estimated nucleated cells by amplifying reference gene primers. This table comes from immunoSEQ multiplex PCR, and its TCRdb copy is limited to in-frame clones, with some not included. The V and J calls and clone size are taken from that table; D and trimming were inferred from the DNA. The table shows approximately 180,000 clones, with about 91% occurring only once. This study enrolled people aged about 18 to 90 from about 26 US geographic areas.

This clonotype was sampled from a woman aged 40-49 years with acute COVID-19. The V gene is TRBV5-4, the J gene TRBJ2-5, with 11 bases aligning to TRBD2. Sequences were obtained from PBMCs or T cells enriched from blood (not recorded which). Written as DNA, the CDR3 is TGTGCCAGCAGCGAGACTAGCGGGATCGAGACCCAGTACTTC. This sequence encodes CASSETSGIETQYF.